The sequence of this T cell receptor beta chain was determined in a study of regulatory T cells in long-lasting Graves disease. In the study overall: Graves' patients, newly diagnosed, had taken antithyroid drugs under 3 months.

TCR beta libraries were built with iRepertoire HTBI primers and Arm-PCR of CDR3 regions. Each CDR3 protein is one row after TCRdb ran MiXCR on the multiplex PCR reads. Found here are approximately 480,000 distinct CDR3 sequences, 15% to 20% of them singletons; the top ten hold over 9%. The time point is: newly diagnosed GD, antithyroid drugs for less than 3 months. PBMC-derived RNA was used for the TCR library. Trimming cost V 4 bases and J 2 bases; bases outside gene matches: 5. There are 15 residues in the CDR3. Germline V lookup: CDR1 DFQATT, CDR2 SNEGSKA (reference sequence). The same specimen was also included in a second study, on T cells in Graves' hyperthyroidism and ophthalmopathy.

The gene calls are TRBV20-1 and TRBJ2-2, with 9 bases lining up with TRBD1. The source material was peripheral blood mononuclear cells (PBMCs), sampled at new diagnosis, from a patient treated with antithyroid drugs. The receptor's source is a man in his forties with Graves disease. CDR3 residues: CSANGQGLNTGELFF. The CDR3 nucleotides read TGCAGTGCTAACGGACAGGGGTTAAACACCGGGGAGCTGTTTTTT.